This T cell receptor (beta chain) was observed in a study of T-cell reconstitution after alpha-beta-depleted transplantation in children. Whole-study results and caveats: One year after transplant, T-cell counts and diversity came mostly from newly produced T cells. Certain patients had high TCRbeta diversity at day 60, and it came from recipient T cells and thymic progenitors that survived. There were reportedly several hundred expanded graft clones from which alpha-beta T cells came about two months after transplant.

Preparation of the TCRbeta library used unique molecular identifiers. MiXCR was run by TCRdb on the PCR reads, yielding one entry per CDR3 protein. Among about 300,000 distinct CDR3 sequences, 9.5% to 13% were seen once, and the ten largest hold around 7.5%. This clonotype appeared many times. Its target is not known. This CDR3 has 17 amino acids. Germline CDR1 MNHEY, CDR2 SVGAGI. V gave up 0 bases and J gave up 7 bases; unmatched junction bases: 7. The source is a boy in the first two years of life with acute myeloid leukemia, due to receive a stem cell transplant. The source was PBMCs, collected before TCRalphabeta/CD19-depleted stem cell transplant. The V gene is TRBV6-5, the J gene TRBJ2-2, with TRBD1 identical over 11 bases. CDR3 sequence (DNA): TGTGCCAGCAGTTACTCGGACAGGGGGCGACGACACGGGGAGCTGTTTTTT. Encoded protein: CASSYSDRGRRHGELFF.